Reported below is one TCR beta chain. Antigen unknown. These data come from a study of T-cell memory formation after mild COVID-19. About the study: Most TCR clusters belonged to a single donor.

Each CDR3 protein is one row after TCRdb ran MiXCR on the 5' RACE reads. In the table there are about 290,000 distinct CDR3 sequences, 15% of which are singletons. CDR3 length equals 15 residues. Germline assignment: CDR1 MDHEN and CDR2 SYDVKM. J gave up 5 bases and V 4 bases, and 10 bases lay outside the gene matches. Findings of the study overall: Whether day 37 second-wave clones are SARS-CoV-2-specific was not confirmed. Mainly CM and EM harbored the contracting CD4+ clones; mainly EMRA harbored the CD8+ ones.

The TCR comes from a man in his late teens or twenties who had mild COVID-19 (a few samples of this study predate the infection). Cell type and time point are not known. The genes are TRBV28 and TRBJ1-2; 7 bases are a match to TRBD1. Specimen: PBMCs or a T cell subset sorted from them (not recorded which). The CDR3 DNA is TGTGCCAGCAGTTCCGGACAGGAACGGATTTATGGCTACACCTTC. Residues: CASSSGQERIYGYTF.